The 17 T cell receptor beta chains listed next were all sequenced from one sample in a study of blood T cell repertoires in COVID-19. TCRdb keeps only in-frame clones here, not all; method: immunoSEQ multiplex PCR. The sample contains about 200,000 clones, approximately 80% of which appear only once. Input material: PBMCs or T cells enriched from blood (not recorded which). Receptor source: a woman in her fifties or sixties with acute COVID-19.

This chain joins TRBV7-2 and TRBJ1-3; D remains ambiguous. The germline V gene has CDR1 SGHTA and CDR2 FQGNSA. Trimming took 5 bases from V and 6 from J, leaving 17 bases between them. This CDR3 is 15 amino acids long. CDR3 protein: CASSLEAASENTIYF. CDR3 coding DNA: TGTGCCAGCAGCCTCGAAGCGGCTTCCGAAAACACCATATATTTT.

The rearrangement links TRBV7-6 to TRBJ1-6, with 9 positions matching TRBD1. Germline V gene lookup returns CDR1 SGHVS and CDR2 FNYEAQ. Unmatched junction bases numbered 5, after V lost 0 bases and J lost 11 bases. This CDR3 contains 15 residues. CDR3 protein: CASSLAGQGLAPLHF. CDR3 DNA: TGTGCCAGCAGCTTAGCGGGACAGGGATTGGCACCCCTCCACTTT.

The genes are TRBV7-8 and TRBJ1-1; 8 bases are shared with TRBD1. The V gene end was trimmed by 5 bases and the J gene end by 8 bases; junction bases not matched to a gene: 10. The CDR3 runs 14 residues. CDR1 and CDR2 from the germline V gene are SGHVS and FQNEAQ. The CDR3 reads CASSPGTGGWEAFF. The DNA of the CDR3 is TGTGCCAGCAGCCCGGGGACAGGAGGGTGGGAAGCTTTCTTT.

The V gene is TRBV19, the J gene TRBJ2-1; 10 bases align to TRBD1. Losses at the gene ends were 9 bases for V and 7 bases for J; bases not matched to a gene: 6. The germline CDR1 and CDR2 sequences are LNHDA and SQIVND (reference sequence). The CDR3 sequence is 13 residues long. CDR3 sequence: CASRTGGGNEQFF. CDR3 DNA sequence: TGTGCCAGCCGGACAGGGGGTGGGAATGAGCAGTTCTTC.

The chain employs TRBV19 and TRBJ1-5, with TRBD1 matching over 7 bases. This CDR3 comprises 15 residues. CDR1 and CDR2 from the germline V gene are LNHDA and SQIVND (reference sequence). J lost 6 bases, V lost 7 bases, and 12 bases had no gene match. The CDR3, as DNA: TGTGCCAGTATCAACAGACAGGGTAGCGTTCAGCCCCAGCATTTT. Amino acids: CASINRQGSVQPQHF.

The genes are TRBV5-1 and TRBJ1-1, with D uncertain. Germline V gives CDR1 SGHRS, CDR2 YFSETQ. The CDR3 length is 14 residues. Deletions cut 7 bases from V and 4 bases from J, with 17 bases between. CDR3 region: CASGGGGSSTEAFF. The DNA for the CDR3 is TGCGCCAGCGGAGGAGGAGGCAGTAGCACTGAAGCTTTCTTT.

The chain couples TRBV4-1 to TRBJ2-7, with TRBD2 identical over 11 bases. J was trimmed by 7 bases and V by 0 bases; bases with no gene match: 8. Germline loops: CDR1 MGHRA, CDR2 YSYEKL. The CDR3 has 16 residues. The CDR3 is CASSQEASGGLKEQYV. The CDR3 nucleotides read TGCGCCAGCAGCCAAGAAGCTAGCGGGGGGCTGAAGGAGCAGTACGTC.

The V and J genes are TRBV5-4 and TRBJ1-6; D remains unclear. This CDR3 region has 16 residues. The V end lost 4 bases, the J end lost 7 bases, and 18 bases lay between the germline ends. The germline V gene encodes CDR1 SGHNT and CDR2 YYREEE (reference sequence). The CDR3 DNA reads TGTGCCAGCAGCCCACGCTCCCCCGGTAACAATTCACCCCTCCACTTT. Translation: CASSPRSPGNNSPLHF.

The rearrangement uses TRBV2 and TRBJ2-7; TRBD1 matches at 8 bases. V dropped 8 bases and J dropped 3; count of bases not matched to a gene: 3. This CDR3 is 12 amino acids long. Germline V gene data show CDR1 as SNHLY and CDR2 as FYNNEI. CDR3 loop: CASDRGNYEQYV. The CDR3, as DNA: TGTGCCAGCGACAGGGGAAACTACGAGCAGTACGTC.

This clone was seen a few times. This chain links TRBV2 with TRBJ1-2, with 8 bases that match TRBD1. The J segment lost 4 bases and the V segment lost 10 bases, leaving 8 bases of the junction unmatched. Germline lookup yields CDR1 SNHLY and CDR2 FYNNEI. The CDR3 totals 13 residues. The CDR3 protein is CATRQGTAYGYTF. DNA of the CDR3: TGTGCCACGAGACAGGGGACGGCCTATGGCTACACCTTC.

The gene calls are TRBV6-5 and TRBJ2-1; possible D gene TRBD2, 7 bases. Trimming cost V 5 bases and J 2 bases, with 13 bases left between them. The CDR3 totals 15 residues. Germline CDR1 reads MNHEY; CDR2 reads SVGAGI. CDR3: CASSPRGGPYNEQFF. CDR3 nucleotide sequence: TGTGCCAGCAGTCCAAGGGGGGGACCCTACAATGAGCAGTTCTTC.

In this sample, this clone turned up a few times. This chain connects TRBV28 to TRBJ1-2, with D possibly being TRBD1 (5 bases). The CDR3 consists of 14 residues. The V end was cut by 3 bases, the J end by 8 bases, with 16 bases between. Germline assignment: CDR1 MDHEN and CDR2 SYDVKM. The CDR3 DNA sequence: TGTGCCAGCAGTTTCCCAGGGTTCGTCGGCGGCTACACCTTC. As protein: CASSFPGFVGGYTF.

This clone was seen a few times. The chain uses TRBV9 and TRBJ1-1; D might be TRBD1 (6 bases). The CDR3 consists of 14 residues. V was trimmed by 4 bases and J by 12 bases, leaving 22 bases between them. Germline-derived CDR1 and CDR2 are SGDLS and YYNGEE. The CDR3, as DNA: TGTGCCAGCAGCCTCGTGGAACAGGGAGCCTCGCCTTTCTTT. This sequence encodes CASSLVEQGASPFF.

The chain carries TRBV3-1 (or the pseudogene TRBV3-2) and TRBJ2-3, with 12 positions matching TRBD1. The V segment lost 1 base and the J segment 2 bases; nucleotides outside the gene matches: 4. The CDR3 extends over 17 amino acids. CDR1 is LGHDT, CDR2 YNNKEL, per germline (reference sequence). CDR3 DNA sequence: TGTGCCAGCAGCCAAGGATCGGGACAGGGGGCCACAGATACGCAGTATTTT. Protein product: CASSQGSGQGATDTQYF.

The chain combines TRBV19 with TRBJ2-2; tentative D call: TRBD1 (6 bases). Trimming pared 5 bases from V and 7 bases from J, leaving 14 bases between. CDR3 length: 14 residues. Germline CDR1 is LNHDA and CDR2 is SQIVND (reference sequence). The CDR3 loop is CASSPPGVGGELFF. The CDR3 DNA is TGTGCCAGTAGTCCCCCAGGGGTGGGCGGGGAGCTGTTTTTT.

The CDR3 region is CASSLAGRNYTF. The CDR3 DNA reads as TGTGCCAGCAGTTTGGCGGGGCGGAACTACACCTTC. V usage is TRBV28 and J usage is TRBJ1-2, with a tentative D call TRBD1 (5 bases). The V gene lost 3 bases and the J gene lost 10 bases, with 12 bases spanning the gap. Germline V gene data show CDR1 as MDHEN and CDR2 as SYDVKM. The CDR3 loop spans 12 amino acids.

V and J are TRBV10-1 and TRBJ2-1; the match to TRBD1 covers 8 bases. The ends lost 5 bases at V and 4 bases at J; junction bases unmatched: 7. Germline values: CDR1 WNHNN, CDR2 SYGVQD (reference sequence). CDR3 length equals 15 residues. The CDR3 sequence: CASSLGQGPYNEQFF. The CDR3 nucleotides read TGCGCCAGCAGTTTAGGACAGGGTCCTTACAATGAGCAGTTCTTC.